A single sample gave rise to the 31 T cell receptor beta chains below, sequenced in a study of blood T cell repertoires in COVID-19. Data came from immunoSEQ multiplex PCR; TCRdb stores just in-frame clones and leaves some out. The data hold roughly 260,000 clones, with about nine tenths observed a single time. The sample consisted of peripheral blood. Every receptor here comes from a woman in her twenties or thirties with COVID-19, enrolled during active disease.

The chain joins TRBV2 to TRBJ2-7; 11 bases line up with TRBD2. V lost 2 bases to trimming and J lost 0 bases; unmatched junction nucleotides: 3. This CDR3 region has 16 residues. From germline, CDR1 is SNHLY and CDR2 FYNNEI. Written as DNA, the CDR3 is TGTGCCAGCAGTGAACTAGCGGGAGGCATCTCCTACGAGCAGTACTTC. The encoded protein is CASSELAGGISYEQYF.

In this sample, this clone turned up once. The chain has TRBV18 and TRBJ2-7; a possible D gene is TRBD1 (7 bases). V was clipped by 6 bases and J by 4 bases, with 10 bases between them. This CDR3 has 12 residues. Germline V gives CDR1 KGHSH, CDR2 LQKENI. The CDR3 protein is CASSAGGYEQYF. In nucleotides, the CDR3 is TGTGCCAGCTCCGCAGGGGGGTACGAGCAGTACTTC.

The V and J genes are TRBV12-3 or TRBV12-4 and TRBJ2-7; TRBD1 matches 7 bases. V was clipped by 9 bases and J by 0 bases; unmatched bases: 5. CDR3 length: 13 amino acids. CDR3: CASGDRSSYEQYF. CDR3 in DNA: TGTGCCAGTGGGGACAGAAGCTCCTACGAGCAGTACTTC.

The CDR3 region has the DNA TGTGCCAGCAGCCAAGTCGCGTGGCCGGCGGTCTCTGGAAACACCATATATTTT. This encodes CASSQVAWPAVSGNTIYF. The chain is built from TRBV14 and TRBJ1-3, with D unclear. Germline V lookup: CDR1 SGHDN, CDR2 FVKESK. CDR3 length: 18 residues. V was shortened by 1 base and J by 0 bases, with 16 bases between the two germline ends.

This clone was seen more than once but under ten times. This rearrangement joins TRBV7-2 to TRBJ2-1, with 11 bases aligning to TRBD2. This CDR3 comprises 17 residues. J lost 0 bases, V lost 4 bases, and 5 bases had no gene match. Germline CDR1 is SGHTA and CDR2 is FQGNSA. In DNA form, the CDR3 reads TGTGCCAGCAGCTCTTCTAGCGGGGGGAGCTCCTACAATGAGCAGTTCTTC. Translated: CASSSSSGGSSYNEQFF.

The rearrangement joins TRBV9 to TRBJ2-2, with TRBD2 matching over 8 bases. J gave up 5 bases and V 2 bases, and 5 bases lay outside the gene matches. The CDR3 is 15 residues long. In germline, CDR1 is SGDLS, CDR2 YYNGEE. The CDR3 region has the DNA TGTGCCAGCAGCGTTACCAGCGGGAGAACCGGGGAGCTGTTTTTT. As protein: CASSVTSGRTGELFF.

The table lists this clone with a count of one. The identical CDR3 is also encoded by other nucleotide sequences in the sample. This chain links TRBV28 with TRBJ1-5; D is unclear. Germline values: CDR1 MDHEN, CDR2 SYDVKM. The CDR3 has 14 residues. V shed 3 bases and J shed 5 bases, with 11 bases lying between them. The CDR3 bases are TGTGCCAGCAGTTTTGTGGGAGTCGATCAGCCCCAGCATTTT. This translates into CASSFVGVDQPQHF.

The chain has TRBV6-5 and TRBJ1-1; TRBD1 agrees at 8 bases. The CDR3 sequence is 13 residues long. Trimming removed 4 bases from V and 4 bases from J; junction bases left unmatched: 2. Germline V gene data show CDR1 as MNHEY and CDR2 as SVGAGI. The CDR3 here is CASSLDRGTEAFF. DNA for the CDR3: TGTGCCAGCAGTTTAGACAGGGGCACTGAAGCTTTCTTT.

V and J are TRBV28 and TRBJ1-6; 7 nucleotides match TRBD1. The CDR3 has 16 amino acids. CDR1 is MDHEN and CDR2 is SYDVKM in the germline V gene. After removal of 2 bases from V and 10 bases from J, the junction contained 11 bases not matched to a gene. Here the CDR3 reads CASSLKLTGPSSPLHF. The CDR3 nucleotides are TGTGCCAGCAGTTTAAAATTGACAGGGCCAAGCTCACCCCTCCACTTT.

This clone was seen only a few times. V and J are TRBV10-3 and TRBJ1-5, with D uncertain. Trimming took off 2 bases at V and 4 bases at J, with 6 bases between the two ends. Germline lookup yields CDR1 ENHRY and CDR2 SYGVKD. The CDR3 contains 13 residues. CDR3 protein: CAISETENQPQHF. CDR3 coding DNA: TGTGCCATCAGTGAGACAGAGAATCAGCCCCAGCATTTT.

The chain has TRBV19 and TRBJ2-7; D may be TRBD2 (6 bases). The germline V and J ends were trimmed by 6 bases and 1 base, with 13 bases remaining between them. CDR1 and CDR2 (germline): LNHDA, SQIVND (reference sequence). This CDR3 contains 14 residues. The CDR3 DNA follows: TGTGCCAGTAGCAAGCGGGCACCATCCTACGAGCAGTACTTC. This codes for CASSKRAPSYEQYF.

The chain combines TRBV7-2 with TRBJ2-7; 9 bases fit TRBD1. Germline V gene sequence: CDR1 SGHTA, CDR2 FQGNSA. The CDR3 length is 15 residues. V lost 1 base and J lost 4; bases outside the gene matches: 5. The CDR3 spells CASSLVADRGYEQYF. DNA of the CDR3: TGTGCCAGCAGCTTAGTTGCGGACAGGGGTTACGAGCAGTACTTC.

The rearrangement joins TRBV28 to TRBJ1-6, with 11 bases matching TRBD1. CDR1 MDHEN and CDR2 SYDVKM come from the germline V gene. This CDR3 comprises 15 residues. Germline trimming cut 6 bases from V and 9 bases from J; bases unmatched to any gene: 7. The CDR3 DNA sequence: TGTGCCAGCAGGCCGGGGGGGACAGGGGGTTCACCCCTCCACTTT. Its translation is CASRPGGTGGSPLHF.

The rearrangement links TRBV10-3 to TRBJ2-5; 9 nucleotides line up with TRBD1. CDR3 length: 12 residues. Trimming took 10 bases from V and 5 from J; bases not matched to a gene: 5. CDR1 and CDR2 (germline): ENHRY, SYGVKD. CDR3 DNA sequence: TGTGCCACCAGGGACAGGGCGGAGACCCAGTACTTC. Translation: CATRDRAETQYF.

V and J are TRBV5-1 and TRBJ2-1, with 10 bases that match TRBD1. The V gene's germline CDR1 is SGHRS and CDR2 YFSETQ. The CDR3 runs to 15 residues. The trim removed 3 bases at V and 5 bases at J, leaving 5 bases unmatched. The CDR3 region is CASSYPGTGDNEQFF. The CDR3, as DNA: TGCGCCAGCAGCTACCCCGGGACAGGGGACAATGAGCAGTTCTTC.

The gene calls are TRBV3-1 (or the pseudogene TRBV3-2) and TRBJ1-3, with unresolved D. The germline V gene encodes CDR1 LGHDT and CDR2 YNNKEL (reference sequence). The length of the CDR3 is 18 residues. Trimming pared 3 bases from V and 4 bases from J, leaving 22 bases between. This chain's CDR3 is CASSQADGFGLGGNTIYF. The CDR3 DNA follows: TGTGCCAGCAGCCAGGCCGACGGATTCGGCCTAGGAGGAAACACCATATATTTT.

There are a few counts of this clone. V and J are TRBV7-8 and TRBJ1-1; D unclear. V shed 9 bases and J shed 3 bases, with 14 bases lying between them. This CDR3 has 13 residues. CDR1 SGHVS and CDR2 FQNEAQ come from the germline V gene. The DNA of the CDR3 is TGTGCCAGTGAGTCGGGGAGGCACACTGAAGCTTTCTTT. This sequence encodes CASESGRHTEAFF.

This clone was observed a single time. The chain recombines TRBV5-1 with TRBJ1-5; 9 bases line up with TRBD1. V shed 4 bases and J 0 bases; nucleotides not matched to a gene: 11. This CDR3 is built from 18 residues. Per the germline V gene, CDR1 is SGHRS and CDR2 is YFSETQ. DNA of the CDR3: TGCGCCAGCAGCCCCTTCCCCGGGACAGGGCATAGCAATCAGCCCCAGCATTTT. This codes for CASSPFPGTGHSNQPQHF.

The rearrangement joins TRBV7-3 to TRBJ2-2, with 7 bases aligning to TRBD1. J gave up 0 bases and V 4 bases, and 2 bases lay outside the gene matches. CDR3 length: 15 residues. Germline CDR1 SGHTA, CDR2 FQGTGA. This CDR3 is CASSSGTANTGELFF. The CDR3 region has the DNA TGTGCCAGCAGCTCCGGGACAGCGAACACCGGGGAGCTGTTTTTT.

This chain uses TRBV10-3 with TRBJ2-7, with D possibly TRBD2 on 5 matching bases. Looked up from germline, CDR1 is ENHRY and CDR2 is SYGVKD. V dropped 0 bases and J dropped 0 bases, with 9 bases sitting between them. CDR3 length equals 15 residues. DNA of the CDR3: TGTGCCATCAGTGAGTCGGGTGGGAGCTCCTACGAGCAGTACTTC. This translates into CAISESGGSSYEQYF.

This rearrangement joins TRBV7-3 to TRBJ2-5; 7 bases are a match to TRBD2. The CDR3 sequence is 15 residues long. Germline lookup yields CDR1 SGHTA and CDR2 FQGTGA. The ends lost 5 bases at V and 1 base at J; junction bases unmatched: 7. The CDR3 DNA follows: TGTGCCAGCAGCCCCTATGGACTAGTCCAAGAGACCCAGTACTTC. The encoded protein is CASSPYGLVQETQYF.

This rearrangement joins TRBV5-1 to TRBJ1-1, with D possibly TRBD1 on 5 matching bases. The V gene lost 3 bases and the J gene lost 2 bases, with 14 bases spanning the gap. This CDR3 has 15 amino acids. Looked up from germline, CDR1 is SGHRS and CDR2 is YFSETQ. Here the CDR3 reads CASSSDGGANTEAFF. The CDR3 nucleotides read TGCGCCAGCAGCTCGGACGGAGGGGCAAACACTGAAGCTTTCTTT.

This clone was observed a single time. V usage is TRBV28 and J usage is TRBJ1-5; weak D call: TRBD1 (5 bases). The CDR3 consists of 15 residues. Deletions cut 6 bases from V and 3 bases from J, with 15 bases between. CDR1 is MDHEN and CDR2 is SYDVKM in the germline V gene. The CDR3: CASRTARQNNQPQHF. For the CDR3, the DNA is TGTGCCAGCAGAACCGCGAGACAGAACAATCAGCCCCAGCATTTT.

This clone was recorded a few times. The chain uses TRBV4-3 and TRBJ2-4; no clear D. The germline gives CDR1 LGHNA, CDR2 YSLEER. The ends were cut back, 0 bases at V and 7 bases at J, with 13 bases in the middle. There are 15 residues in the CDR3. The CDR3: CASSQDWPGRNIQYF. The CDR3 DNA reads TGCGCCAGCAGCCAAGATTGGCCAGGAAGGAACATTCAGTACTTC.

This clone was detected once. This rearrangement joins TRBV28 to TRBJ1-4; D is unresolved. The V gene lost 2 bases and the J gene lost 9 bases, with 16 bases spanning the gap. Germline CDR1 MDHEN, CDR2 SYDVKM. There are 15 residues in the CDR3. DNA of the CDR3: TGTGCCAGCAGTTTACCCCAGAGACATGGCAAAAAACTGTTTTTT. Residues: CASSLPQRHGKKLFF.

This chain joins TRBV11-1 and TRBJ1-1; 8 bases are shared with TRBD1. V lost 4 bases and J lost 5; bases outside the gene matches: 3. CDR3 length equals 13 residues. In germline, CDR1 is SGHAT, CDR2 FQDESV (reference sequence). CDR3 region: CASSSTGETEAFF. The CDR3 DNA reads TGTGCCAGCAGCTCGACAGGGGAGACTGAAGCTTTCTTT. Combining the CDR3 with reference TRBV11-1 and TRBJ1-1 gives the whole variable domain EAEVAQSPRYKITEKSQAVAFWCDPISGHATLYWYRQILGQGPELLVQFQDESVVDDSQLPKDRFSAERLKGVDSTLKIQPAELGDSAMYLCASSSTGETEAFFGQGTRLTVV.

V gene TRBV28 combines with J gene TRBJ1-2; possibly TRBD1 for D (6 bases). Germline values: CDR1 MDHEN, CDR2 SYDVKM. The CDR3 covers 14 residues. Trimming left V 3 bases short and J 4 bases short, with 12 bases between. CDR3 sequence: CASSLDSSVYGYTF. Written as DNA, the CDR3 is TGTGCCAGCAGTTTGGACAGCTCGGTCTATGGCTACACCTTC.

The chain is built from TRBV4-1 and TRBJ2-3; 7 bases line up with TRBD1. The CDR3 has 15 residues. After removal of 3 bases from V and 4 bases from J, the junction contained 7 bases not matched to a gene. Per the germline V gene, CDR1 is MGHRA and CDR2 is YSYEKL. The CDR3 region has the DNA TGCGCCAGCAGCCAGGAGGTCACAGGGGCAGATACGCAGTATTTT. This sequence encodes CASSQEVTGADTQYF.

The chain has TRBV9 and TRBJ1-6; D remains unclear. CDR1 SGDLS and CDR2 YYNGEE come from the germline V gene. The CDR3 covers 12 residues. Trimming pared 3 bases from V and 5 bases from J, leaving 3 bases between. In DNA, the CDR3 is TGTGCCAGCAGCGCTAATAATTCACCCCTCCACTTT. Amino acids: CASSANNSPLHF.

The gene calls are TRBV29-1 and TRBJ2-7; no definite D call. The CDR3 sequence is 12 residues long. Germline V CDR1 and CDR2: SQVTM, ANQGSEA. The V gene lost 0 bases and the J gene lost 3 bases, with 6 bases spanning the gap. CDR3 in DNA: TGCAGCGTTGAAGAATCCCGCTACGAGCAGTACTTC. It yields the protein CSVEESRYEQYF.

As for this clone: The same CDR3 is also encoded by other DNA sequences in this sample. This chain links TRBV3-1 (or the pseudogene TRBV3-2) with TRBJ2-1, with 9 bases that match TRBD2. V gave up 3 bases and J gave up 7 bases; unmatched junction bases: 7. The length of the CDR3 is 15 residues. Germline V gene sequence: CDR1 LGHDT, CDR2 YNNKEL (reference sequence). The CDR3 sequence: CASSQGLAGKNEQFF. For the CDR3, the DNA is TGTGCCAGCAGCCAGGGGCTAGCGGGAAAGAATGAGCAGTTCTTC.